This T cell receptor beta chain was found in a study of T cell repertoires in cytomegalovirus infection. The wider study: The public TCR beta signatures pointed to both CMV infection and matching HLA type. Study-level results: Totalled public TCR beta family frequency picked out people who carried CMV plus the relevant HLA. Clonotype analysis showed dominance of the ex vivo response by HLA-C-restricted CMV-specific TCR beta clonotypes.

Via MiXCR, TCRdb re-called the reads, giving one row per CDR3 protein. In the table there are roughly 630,000 distinct CDR3 sequences, approximately 24% of which are singletons. This clonotype was seen a few times. Its matching antigen is unknown. V shed 5 bases and J shed 0 bases, with 17 bases lying between them. The CDR3 is 17 residues long. Germline V gene data show CDR1 as SEHNR and CDR2 as FQNEAQ (reference sequence). Sequenced material: CD8+ T cells from PBMCs. V gene TRBV7-9 combines with J gene TRBJ1-5; D might be TRBD1 (5 bases). The sequence was collected from a human donor in good health (CMV status not recorded). Some clones in this sample may be carry-over from other donors' samples. This chain's CDR3 is CASSLELRGASNQPQHF. The DNA of the CDR3 is TGTGCCAGCAGCCTAGAGTTAAGGGGAGCTAGCAATCAGCCCCAGCATTTT.